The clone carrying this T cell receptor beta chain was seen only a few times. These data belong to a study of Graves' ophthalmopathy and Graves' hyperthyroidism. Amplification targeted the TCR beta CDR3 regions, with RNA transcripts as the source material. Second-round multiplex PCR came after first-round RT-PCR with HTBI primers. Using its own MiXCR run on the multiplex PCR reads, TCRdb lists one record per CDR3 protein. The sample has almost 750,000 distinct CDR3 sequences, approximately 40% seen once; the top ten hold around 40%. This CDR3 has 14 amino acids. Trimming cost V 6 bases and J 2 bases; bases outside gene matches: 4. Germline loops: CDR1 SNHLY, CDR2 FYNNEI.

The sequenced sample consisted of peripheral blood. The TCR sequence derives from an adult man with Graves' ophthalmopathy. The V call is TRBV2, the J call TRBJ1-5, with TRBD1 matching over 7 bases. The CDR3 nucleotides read TGTGCCAGCAGCAAAGGGGGCGGCAATCAGCCCCAGCATTTT. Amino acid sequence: CASSKGGGNQPQHF.